A selection of T cell receptor beta chains follows, all from one sample in a study of T cells in localized non-small cell lung cancer. This table comes from immunoSEQ multiplex PCR, and its TCRdb copy is limited to in-frame clones, with some not included. The sample contains 1,500 to 2,000 clones, under 35% of which appear only once. Sequenced material: lung tumor tissue, taken before any cancer treatment. All receptors derive from an older female donor with stage II lung adenocarcinoma. CDR3s include the opening cysteine and the closing phenylalanine or tryptophan. D genes are given only for firm matches. The size field is filled for only some rows; it gives once, few, many or a size class.

TRBJ2-1 16 TRBV11-3 few TRBD1 TGTGCCAGCAGCCCGACAGGGGGGGTCACCGACAATGAGCAGTTCTTC CASSPTGGVTDNEQFF
TRBJ2-2 14 TRBV19 few TRBD1 TGTGCCAGTAGTATTCAGGGGGCGATCGGGGAGCTGTTTTTT CASSIQGAIGELFF
TRBJ2-2 14 TRBV28 NA NA TGTGCCAGCAGCCCCATCCGTAACACCGGGGAGCTGTTTTTT CASSPIRNTGELFF
TRBJ2-7 15 TRBV19 few NA TGTGCCAGTAGTATGACGCAAATGGCCACCTACGAGCAGTACTTC CASSMTQMATYEQYF
TRBJ1-2 16 TRBV11-3 medium-sized TRBD1 TGTGCCAGCAGCTTAGACGCCGGGACAGGGCCCTTTGGCTACACCTTC CASSLDAGTGPFGYTF
TRBJ1-5 14 TRBV19 few NA TGTGCCAGTACCCGGGCACTCAAGAGTCAGCCCCAGCATTTT CASTRALKSQPQHF
TRBJ2-3 15 TRBV29-1 once NA TGCAGCGGGCGGTCCGCAGGGACTAGCACAGATACGCAGTATTTT CSGRSAGTSTDTQYF
TRBJ2-1 16 TRBV11-3 few NA TGTGCCAGCAGCCACGGTGGACTCGAAAGGAGGAATGAGCAGTTCTTC CASSHGGLERRNEQFF
TRBJ2-7 14 TRBV4-1 medium-sized NA TGCGCCAGCAGCCAAGATCTAGAGTATCTCGAGCAGTACTTC CASSQDLEYLEQYF
TRBJ2-1 18 TRBV7-5 few NA TGTGCCAGCAGCCGAACTAGCGGGGGCTTTAGCTCCTACAATGAGCAGTTCTTC CASSRTSGGFSSYNEQFF